Listed here are 29 T cell receptor beta chains from one sample, sequenced in a study of early T cells in non-severe SARS-CoV-2 infection. Via MiXCR, TCRdb re-called the 5' RACE reads, giving one row per CDR3 protein. Found here are approximately 99,000 distinct CDR3 sequences, 9.5% to 13% of them singletons; the top ten hold around 3%. Input material: whole blood. Receptor source: an adult who was a healthcare worker with PCR-confirmed SARS-CoV-2 infection or an uninfected control (not recorded which).

This clonotype was seen a handful of times. V usage is TRBV11-2 and J usage is TRBJ1-4; 10 nucleotides line up with TRBD1. This CDR3 spans 16 amino acids. J was trimmed by 8 bases and V by 6 bases; bases with no gene match: 12. Germline V CDR1 and CDR2: SGHAT, FQNNGV. CDR3 in DNA: TGTGCCAGCAGACCTTTACCGGGACAGGGGAAGGAAAAACTGTTTTTT. It codes for CASRPLPGQGKEKLFF. The full variable domain, rest sourced from reference TRBV11-2 and TRBJ1-4, is EAGVAQSPRYKIIEKRQSVAFWCNPISGHATLYWYQQILGQGPKLLIQFQNNGVVDDSQLPKDRFSAERLKGVDSTLKIQPAKLEDSAVYLCASRPLPGQGKEKLFFGSGTQLSVL.

In this sample, this clonotype turned up many times. The chain uses TRBV12-5 and TRBJ2-1; 10 nucleotides match TRBD2. The CDR3 extends over 19 amino acids. With 3 bases clipped from V and 0 bases from J, the junction kept 11 bases outside the gene matches. Germline CDR1 LGHNT, CDR2 FRNRAP. This chain's CDR3 is CASGLAGGPSTPSYNEQFF. CDR3 nucleotide sequence: TGTGCTAGTGGTTTAGCGGGAGGGCCCTCCACACCCTCCTACAATGAGCAGTTCTTC.

The sample holds many counts of this clonotype. The V call is TRBV6-1, the J call TRBJ1-1, with 8 bases matching TRBD1. Trimming at V came to 8 bases and at J to 11 bases, leaving 16 bases not matched to a gene. The length of the CDR3 is 14 residues. Germline-derived CDR1 and CDR2 are MNHNS and SASEGT. The CDR3 DNA reads TGTGCCAGCTGCCCGGGCCCAGGGGGCCCGAAGGCTTTCTTT. Translated: CASCPGPGGPKAFF.

The CDR3 is CASSFTPGQKALIEKLFF. CDR3 DNA: TGTGCCAGCAGTTTTACACCGGGACAGAAGGCTTTAATTGAAAAACTGTTTTTT. This sequence joins TRBV13 and TRBJ1-4, with TRBD1 identical over 7 bases. The V segment lost 6 bases and the J segment 7 bases; nucleotides outside the gene matches: 20. Germline CDR1 PRHDT, CDR2 FYEKMQ (reference sequence). The CDR3 has 18 residues.

This clonotype was recorded a few times. This chain joins TRBV11-3 and TRBJ2-7; no clear D gene. CDR3 length equals 11 residues. V was trimmed by 0 bases and J by 7 bases, leaving 4 bases between them. Germline V CDR1 and CDR2: SGHNT, YENEEA. CDR3 in amino acids: CASSLEGEQYF. The CDR3 bases are TGTGCCAGCAGCTTAGAAGGGGAGCAGTACTTC.

This clonotype came up many times. This chain uses TRBV18 with TRBJ2-5; unclear D gene. Germline assignment: CDR1 KGHSH and CDR2 LQKENI. V was clipped by 3 bases and J by 5 bases, with 19 bases between them. The CDR3 sequence is 16 residues long. The DNA of the CDR3 is TGTGCCAGCTCACCCCTTCCTCCCACTCTGGCTGAGACCCAGTACTTC. This translates into CASSPLPPTLAETQYF.

There are a few counts of this clonotype. V is TRBV20-1 and J is TRBJ1-1; maybe TRBD1 (6 bases). The CDR3 sequence is 13 residues long. Germline CDR1 is DFQATT and CDR2 is SNEGSKA (reference sequence). V was trimmed by 3 bases and J by 4 bases, leaving 12 bases between them. This CDR3 reads CSASGGRSTEAFF. The CDR3 coding sequence is TGCAGTGCTAGCGGGGGCCGGTCCACTGAAGCTTTCTTT.

This clonotype came up many times. The chain has TRBV7-9 and TRBJ2-2; no clear D. This CDR3 region has 16 residues. V shed 3 bases and J shed 1 base, with 12 bases lying between them. The germline V gene has CDR1 SEHNR and CDR2 FQNEAQ (reference sequence). Here the CDR3 DNA reads TGTGCCAGCAGCTTCACTCCGGGTATGAACACCGGGGAGCTGTTTTTT. It translates to CASSFTPGMNTGELFF.

The table lists this clonotype with many counts. This sequence joins TRBV28 and TRBJ1-2; 7 bases are a match to TRBD1. The germline gives CDR1 MDHEN, CDR2 SYDVKM. V gave up 4 bases and J gave up 4 bases; unmatched junction bases: 3. The CDR3 length is 13 residues. The CDR3 reads CASSSGTAYGYTF. In nucleotides, the CDR3 is TGTGCCAGCAGTTCGGGGACAGCCTATGGCTACACCTTC.

This clonotype was seen a few times. The chain employs TRBV11-3 and TRBJ2-7, with D possibly TRBD2 on 6 matching bases. Germline CDR1 reads SGHNT; CDR2 reads YENEEA. The CDR3 contains 18 residues. Trimming removed 5 bases at V and 0 bases at J, with 23 bases between. This CDR3 reads CASSPRDGGDPISYEQYF. CDR3 DNA: TGTGCCAGCAGCCCCCGAGACGGAGGGGACCCGATCTCCTACGAGCAGTACTTC.

This clonotype was counted a few times. The V and J genes are TRBV12-3 or TRBV12-4 and TRBJ1-6; D unclear. The CDR3 is 14 residues long. Between the trimmed V and J ends, which lost 4 bases and 14 bases, there was a span of 18 bases. The CDR3 DNA is TGTGCCAGCAGTTACGCGGGAGACCTATTCACCCTCCACTTT. Protein product: CASSYAGDLFTLHF.

This chain uses TRBV20-1 with TRBJ2-2; TRBD1 is a possible D gene (6 bases). The CDR3 is made up of 15 amino acids. Between the trimmed V and J ends, which lost 6 bases and 1 base, there was a span of 15 bases. Germline values: CDR1 DFQATT, CDR2 SNEGSKA (reference sequence). DNA of the CDR3: TGCAGTGCAGAACAGGGAAGCATGAACACCGGGGAGCTGTTTTTT. As protein: CSAEQGSMNTGELFF.

This clonotype came up many times. The J gene is TRBJ2-1, the V gene TRBV28, with D perhaps TRBD2 (5 bases). The germline V and J ends were trimmed by 5 bases and 10 bases, with 18 bases remaining between them. The germline gives CDR1 MDHEN, CDR2 SYDVKM. The length of the CDR3 is 14 residues. In DNA form, the CDR3 reads TGTGCCAGCAGTCCCCGTGTTGAGGGTGGGGAGCAGTTCTTC. Amino acids: CASSPRVEGGEQFF.

This clonotype was counted a few times. The rearrangement uses TRBV10-3 and TRBJ1-6; unclear D gene. This CDR3 contains 14 residues. The germline V gene has CDR1 ENHRY and CDR2 SYGVKD. V was shortened by 4 bases and J by 5 bases, with 9 bases between the two germline ends. Here the CDR3 DNA reads TGTGCCATCAGTGTCTCAGTAAATAATTCACCCCTCCACTTT. It codes for CAISVSVNNSPLHF.

The chain combines TRBV6-6 with TRBJ1-1; D unclear. The V gene's germline CDR1 is MNHNY and CDR2 SVGAGI (reference sequence). The V gene lost 7 bases and the J gene lost 0 bases, with 9 bases spanning the gap. This CDR3 comprises 13 residues. DNA for the CDR3: TGTGCCAGCACCAACCTCATGAACACTGAAGCTTTCTTT. Protein: CASTNLMNTEAFF.

This clonotype was observed many times. The CDR3 is CAIQETGDNEKLFF. The CDR3 bases are TGTGCCATCCAGGAGACAGGGGATAATGAAAAACTGTTTTTT. The V gene is TRBV24-1, the J gene TRBJ1-4; 8 bases are shared with TRBD1. The germline V gene has CDR1 KGHDR and CDR2 SFDVKD. The CDR3 extends over 14 amino acids. The ends lost 11 bases at V and 4 bases at J; junction bases unmatched: 8.

This clonotype was detected only a few times. The chain joins TRBV29-1 to TRBJ2-1, with TRBD1 matching over 10 bases. The length of the CDR3 is 13 residues. Germline V lookup: CDR1 SQVTM, CDR2 ANQGSEA. The V segment lost 7 bases and the J segment 5 bases; nucleotides outside the gene matches: 5. The CDR3 reads CSGETGGHNEQFF. CDR3 coding DNA: TGCAGCGGGGAGACAGGGGGCCACAATGAGCAGTTCTTC.

Ten or more counts support this clonotype. This chain joins TRBV28 and TRBJ2-5; D unresolved. Looked up from germline, CDR1 is MDHEN and CDR2 is SYDVKM. V lost 5 bases and J lost 2, with 3 bases in between. The CDR3 has 11 amino acids. The CDR3 spells CASSIQETQYF. In DNA form, the CDR3 reads TGTGCCAGCAGTATTCAAGAGACCCAGTACTTC.

In its sample, this clonotype was seen a few times. The V gene is TRBV18, the J gene TRBJ2-1; D gene uncertain. The ends were cut back, 3 bases at V and 4 bases at J, with 13 bases in the middle. The CDR3 is 15 amino acids. Germline V gene lookup returns CDR1 KGHSH and CDR2 LQKENI. In DNA form, the CDR3 reads TGTGCCAGCTCACCGTCGCTCTCCGGGTACAATGAGCAGTTCTTC. It translates to CASSPSLSGYNEQFF. Variable domain in full (rest from reference TRBV18 and TRBJ2-1): NAGVMQNPRHLVRRRGQEARLRCSPMKGHSHVYWYRQLPEEGLKFMVYLQKENIIDESGMPKERFSAEFPKEGPSILRIQQVVRGDSAAYFCASSPSLSGYNEQFFGPGTRLTVL.

The sample holds a few counts of this clonotype. The chain joins TRBV6-5 to TRBJ2-5; D might be TRBD1 or TRBD2, each matching 5 bases. CDR1 and CDR2 from the germline V gene are MNHEY and SVGAGI. This CDR3 contains 14 residues. V was shortened by 4 bases and J by 1 base, with 10 bases between the two germline ends. The CDR3: CASSSGTAQETQYF. In nucleotides, the CDR3 is TGTGCCAGCAGTTCCGGGACGGCCCAAGAGACCCAGTACTTC.

The rearrangement links TRBV11-1 to TRBJ2-1; no reliable D call. Germline lookup yields CDR1 SGHAT and CDR2 FQDESV (reference sequence). Trimming took 5 bases from V and 0 from J, leaving 11 bases between them. The CDR3 extends over 15 amino acids. The CDR3 bases are TGTGCCAGCAGCACCGACTTCGACTCCTACAATGAGCAGTTCTTC. Residues: CASSTDFDSYNEQFF. The variable domain in full, completed from reference TRBV11-1 and TRBJ2-1, reads EAEVAQSPRYKITEKSQAVAFWCDPISGHATLYWYRQILGQGPELLVQFQDESVVDDSQLPKDRFSAERLKGVDSTLKIQPAELGDSAMYLCASSTDFDSYNEQFFGPGTRLTVL.

This clonotype was observed many times. This chain connects TRBV15 to TRBJ1-6, with 7 nucleotides matching TRBD1. Germline lookup yields CDR1 LNHNV and CDR2 YYDKDF (reference sequence). CDR3 length: 17 amino acids. The V and J ends lost 3 bases and 6 bases, in that order; junction bases with no gene match: 11. CDR3 nucleotides: TGTGCCACCAGCAGTTGGGGACAGCCCCGTTCTAATTCACCCCTCCACTTT. Translating it yields CATSSWGQPRSNSPLHF.

This clonotype appeared a few times. The J gene is TRBJ2-7, the V gene TRBV11-2, with a possible D match to TRBD2 (5 bases). CDR3 length equals 14 residues. The germline V and J ends were trimmed by 1 base and 2 bases, with 9 bases remaining between them. CDR1 is SGHAT and CDR2 is FQNNGV in the germline V gene. The CDR3 sequence is CASSLVGDPYEQYF. Written as DNA, the CDR3 is TGTGCCAGCAGCTTAGTCGGGGATCCCTACGAGCAGTACTTC. Based on the CDR3 plus reference TRBV11-2 and TRBJ2-7, the full variable domain is EAGVAQSPRYKIIEKRQSVAFWCNPISGHATLYWYQQILGQGPKLLIQFQNNGVVDDSQLPKDRFSAERLKGVDSTLKIQPAKLEDSAVYLCASSLVGDPYEQYFGPGTRLTVT.

The chain is built from TRBV2 and TRBJ2-1; weak D call: TRBD2 (6 bases). Germline V gene sequence: CDR1 SNHLY, CDR2 FYNNEI. V dropped 4 bases and J dropped 15 bases, with 22 bases sitting between them. This CDR3 region has 14 residues. The CDR3 DNA follows: TGTGCCAGCAGTGCCCGATCAGCTAGCGTTAGTCCGTTCTTC. This codes for CASSARSASVSPFF.

The V and J genes are TRBV10-2 and TRBJ2-1, with 9 bases aligning to TRBD2. The germline gives CDR1 WSHSY, CDR2 SAAADI. Trimming took 3 bases from V and 2 from J; bases not matched to a gene: 2. CDR3 size: 15 residues. The CDR3 region is CASSEGGGAYNEQFF. The CDR3 nucleotides are TGCGCCAGCAGTGAAGGCGGGGGGGCCTACAATGAGCAGTTCTTC.

This clonotype was seen only a few times. The chain is built from TRBV6-5 and TRBJ2-3, with TRBD2 matching 10 bases. Germline V CDR1 and CDR2: MNHEY, SVGAGI. V shed 6 bases and J 0 bases; nucleotides not matched to a gene: 3. This CDR3 is built from 15 residues. The DNA for the CDR3 is TGTGCCAGCAGCATTAGCGGGAGGAGCACAGATACGCAGTATTTT. It encodes CASSISGRSTDTQYF.

This clonotype has just a few counts. The rearrangement joins TRBV7-9 to TRBJ1-1; D is perhaps TRBD1 (6 bases). The V end lost 5 bases, the J end lost 1 base, and 14 bases lay between the germline ends. CDR1 and CDR2 (germline): SEHNR, FQNEAQ (reference sequence). This CDR3 has 15 amino acids. Here the CDR3 reads CASSPLTGRNTEAFF. CDR3 sequence (DNA): TGTGCCAGCAGCCCACTGACAGGAAGGAACACTGAAGCTTTCTTT. Supplemented by reference TRBV7-9 and TRBJ1-1, the full variable domain reads DTGVSQNPRHKITKRGQNVTFRCDPISEHNRLYWYRQTLGQGPEFLTYFQNEAQLEKSRLLSDRFSAERPKGSFSTLEIQRTEQGDSAMYLCASSPLTGRNTEAFFGQGTRLTVV.

This clonotype was counted ten times or more. The chain combines TRBV5-4 with TRBJ2-3; weak D call: TRBD2 (5 bases). V was shortened by 0 bases and J by 2 bases, with 7 bases between the two germline ends. The CDR3 has 14 residues. Germline lookup yields CDR1 SGHNT and CDR2 YYREEE (reference sequence). DNA of the CDR3: TGTGCCAGCAGCTTGGGGACTTACACAGATACGCAGTATTTT. Translated, it gives CASSLGTYTDTQYF.

This clonotype was seen a handful of times. The chain links TRBV6-1 to TRBJ2-3, with TRBD2 matching 16 bases. J was trimmed by 0 bases and V by 10 bases; bases with no gene match: 25. The CDR3 is 23 residues long. The germline gives CDR1 MNHNS, CDR2 SASEGT. The CDR3 DNA is TGTGCCATCCTGAGCCCGGCGGTTCCGGGACTAGCGGGGGGGCAACTCAGCACAGATACGCAGTATTTT. This sequence encodes CAILSPAVPGLAGGQLSTDTQYF.